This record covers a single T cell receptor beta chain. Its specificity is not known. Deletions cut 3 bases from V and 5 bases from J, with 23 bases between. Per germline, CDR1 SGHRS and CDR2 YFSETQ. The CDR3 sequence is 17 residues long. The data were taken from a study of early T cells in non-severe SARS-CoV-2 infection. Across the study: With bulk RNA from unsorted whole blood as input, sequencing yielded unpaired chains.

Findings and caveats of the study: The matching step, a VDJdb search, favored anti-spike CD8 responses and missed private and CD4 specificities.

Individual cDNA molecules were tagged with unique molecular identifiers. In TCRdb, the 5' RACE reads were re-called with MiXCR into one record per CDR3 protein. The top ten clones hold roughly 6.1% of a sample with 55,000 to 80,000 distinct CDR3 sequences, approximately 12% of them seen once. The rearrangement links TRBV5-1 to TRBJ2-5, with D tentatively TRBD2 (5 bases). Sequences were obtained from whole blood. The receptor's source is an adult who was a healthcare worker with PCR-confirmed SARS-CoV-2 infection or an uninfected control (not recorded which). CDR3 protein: CASSYGLETRPLETQYF. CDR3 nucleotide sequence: TGCGCCAGCAGCTACGGGTTGGAAACTAGACCGCTTGAGACCCAGTACTTC.